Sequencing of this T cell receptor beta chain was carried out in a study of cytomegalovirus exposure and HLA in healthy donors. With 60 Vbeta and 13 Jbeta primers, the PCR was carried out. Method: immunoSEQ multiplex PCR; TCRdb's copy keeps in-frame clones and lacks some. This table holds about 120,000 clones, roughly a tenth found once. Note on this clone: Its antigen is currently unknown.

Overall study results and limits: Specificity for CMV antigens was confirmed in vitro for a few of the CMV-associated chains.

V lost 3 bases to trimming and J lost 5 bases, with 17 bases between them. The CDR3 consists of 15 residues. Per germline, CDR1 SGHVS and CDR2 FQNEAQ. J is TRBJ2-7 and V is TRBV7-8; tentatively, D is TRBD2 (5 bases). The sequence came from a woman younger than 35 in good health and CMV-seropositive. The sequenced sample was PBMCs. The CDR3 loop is CASSFLRQRLHEQYF. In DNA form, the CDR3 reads TGTGCCAGCAGCTTCCTTCGGCAGCGGCTGCACGAGCAGTACTTC.